A selection of T cell receptor beta chains follows, all from one sample in a study of blood T cell repertoires in COVID-19. This table comes from immunoSEQ multiplex PCR, and its TCRdb copy is limited to in-frame clones, with some not included. In the table there are roughly 230,000 clones, about 85% of which are singletons. The sequenced material came from peripheral blood. The receptors here all came from an elderly woman with acute or convalescent COVID-19. Both conserved end residues are part of each CDR3. D genes are given only for firm matches. Not all rows give a size; the values are once, few, many and, for expanded clones, a class.

D gene: TRBD1; J gene: TRBJ1-2; clone size: once; V gene: TRBV12-5; CDR3 DNA: TGTGCTAGTGGTTTGGTAGTGTCGGCAGGGGGCCCCTATGGCTACACCTTC; CDR3 protein: CASGLVVSAGGPYGYTF
D gene: TRBD1; J gene: TRBJ1-5; clone size: .; V gene: TRBV5-4; CDR3 DNA: TGTGCCAGCAGCTTGGTTCAGGGGGATCAGCCCCAGCATTTT; CDR3 protein: CASSLVQGDQPQHF
D gene: .; J gene: TRBJ2-1; clone size: .; V gene: TRBV7-9; CDR3 DNA: TGTGCCAGCAGCAAAACCAGATCAGGGAGGAATGAGCAGTTCTTC; CDR3 protein: CASSKTRSGRNEQFF
D gene: TRBD1; J gene: TRBJ1-4; clone size: .; V gene: TRBV19; CDR3 DNA: TGTGCCAGTACGGGACAGCTTAATGAAAAACTGTTTTTT; CDR3 protein: CASTGQLNEKLFF
D gene: TRBD1; J gene: TRBJ2-7; clone size: .; V gene: TRBV7-2; CDR3 DNA: TGTGCCAGCCGGGCAGCCGGGACAGGGATTTACGAGCAGTACTTC; CDR3 protein: CASRAAGTGIYEQYF
D gene: TRBD2; J gene: TRBJ2-2; clone size: .; V gene: TRBV5-1; CDR3 DNA: TGCGCCAGCAGCTTCCGTTCTAGCGGGACGAACACCGGGGAGCTGTTTTTT; CDR3 protein: CASSFRSSGTNTGELFF
D gene: .; J gene: TRBJ2-1; clone size: .; V gene: TRBV3-1/TRBV3-2; CDR3 DNA: TGTGCCAGTGAGCCCCGGGACAATCTCTACAATGAGCAGTTCTTC; CDR3 protein: CASEPRDNLYNEQFF
D gene: .; J gene: TRBJ2-5; clone size: .; V gene: TRBV7-6; CDR3 DNA: TGTGCCAGCAGCTTACCCTCGTCCCAGGCAGAGACCCAGTACTTC; CDR3 protein: CASSLPSSQAETQYF
D gene: .; J gene: TRBJ1-1; clone size: .; V gene: TRBV23-1; CDR3 DNA: TGCGCCAGCAGTCCCCCAGGTGGGTCAGATGGCACTGAAGCTTTCTTT; CDR3 protein: CASSPPGGSDGTEAFF
D gene: .; J gene: TRBJ2-2; clone size: few; V gene: TRBV9; CDR3 DNA: TGTGCCAGCAGCGTAGTTCAGGGTGGAACCGGGGAGCTGTTTTTT; CDR3 protein: CASSVVQGGTGELFF
D gene: .; J gene: TRBJ1-1; clone size: .; V gene: TRBV4-1; CDR3 DNA: TGCGCCAGCAGCCAACGAACAGGGAACACTGAAGCTTTCTTT; CDR3 protein: CASSQRTGNTEAFF
D gene: TRBD2; J gene: TRBJ2-7; clone size: .; V gene: TRBV10-1; CDR3 DNA: TGCGCCAGTTCTTTAGCGGGAGGAGTAGGCGAGCAGTACTTC; CDR3 protein: CASSLAGGVGEQYF
D gene: .; J gene: TRBJ2-1; clone size: .; V gene: TRBV19; CDR3 DNA: TGTGCCAGTAGTCGAGTGGGAGCATCCTACAATGAGCAGTTCTTC; CDR3 protein: CASSRVGASYNEQFF
D gene: .; J gene: TRBJ2-1; clone size: .; V gene: TRBV11-3; CDR3 DNA: TGTGCCAGCAGCTTAGCGGGGGGCCTTGGGAATGAGCAGTTCTTC; CDR3 protein: CASSLAGGLGNEQFF
D gene: TRBD1; J gene: TRBJ1-2; clone size: .; V gene: TRBV28; CDR3 DNA: TGTGCCAGCAGTACCCCGACAGGGCCATATGGCTACACCTTC; CDR3 protein: CASSTPTGPYGYTF
D gene: TRBD2; J gene: TRBJ2-3; clone size: .; V gene: TRBV3-1/TRBV3-2; CDR3 DNA: TGTGCCAGCAGCCAAGATTGGGGACTAGCTTCGGATACGCAGTATTTT; CDR3 protein: CASSQDWGLASDTQYF
D gene: .; J gene: TRBJ1-6; clone size: .; V gene: TRBV14; CDR3 DNA: TGTGCCAGCAGCCAAGATCAGGGGTCCTATAATTCACCCCTCCACTTT; CDR3 protein: CASSQDQGSYNSPLHF
D gene: .; J gene: TRBJ1-6; clone size: .; V gene: TRBV12-5; CDR3 DNA: TGTGCTAGTGGACAAAGACAAGCCTATAATTCACCCCTCCACTTT; CDR3 protein: CASGQRQAYNSPLHF
D gene: .; J gene: TRBJ2-3; clone size: .; V gene: TRBV30; CDR3 DNA: TGTGCCTGGAGTGCGGGACTTTCCACAGATACGCAGTATTTT; CDR3 protein: CAWSAGLSTDTQYF
D gene: TRBD1; J gene: TRBJ2-3; clone size: .; V gene: TRBV2; CDR3 DNA: TGTGCCAGCAACGAATGGGGGACAGGGATGCCAGATACGCAGTATTTT; CDR3 protein: CASNEWGTGMPDTQYF
D gene: .; J gene: TRBJ2-7; clone size: .; V gene: TRBV7-8; CDR3 DNA: TGTGCCAGCAGCTTCATCAGGGCCGGGCAGTACTTC; CDR3 protein: CASSFIRAGQYF
D gene: .; J gene: TRBJ2-5; clone size: .; V gene: TRBV11-2; CDR3 DNA: TGTGCCAGCAGCTCCGACAGGAGTAATGGAGAGACCCAGTACTTC; CDR3 protein: CASSSDRSNGETQYF
D gene: .; J gene: TRBJ1-2; clone size: .; V gene: TRBV5-1; CDR3 DNA: TGCGCCAGCAGCACGCTACAGGGAACTAACTATGGCTACACCTTC; CDR3 protein: CASSTLQGTNYGYTF
D gene: .; J gene: TRBJ2-7; clone size: .; V gene: TRBV6-5; CDR3 DNA: TGTGCCAGCATCCCATCCGGGGGCTACGAGCAGTACTTC; CDR3 protein: CASIPSGGYEQYF
D gene: .; J gene: TRBJ1-5; clone size: .; V gene: TRBV5-6; CDR3 DNA: TGTGCCAGCACCAAACAGGGTAGCAATCAGCCCCAGCATTTT; CDR3 protein: CASTKQGSNQPQHF
D gene: TRBD1; J gene: TRBJ1-4; clone size: once; V gene: TRBV9; CDR3 DNA: TGTGCCAGCACCCAAGGGGACAGGTCGGTCGAAAAACTGTTTTTT; CDR3 protein: CASTQGDRSVEKLFF
D gene: TRBD2; J gene: TRBJ2-4; clone size: .; V gene: TRBV19; CDR3 DNA: TGTGCCAGTAGTGCACGGTCGGGACTAGCGGGGGGGCAAGGCCCTATTCCCAAAAACATTCAGTACTTC; CDR3 protein: CASSARSGLAGGQGPIPKNIQYF
D gene: .; J gene: TRBJ1-6; clone size: .; V gene: TRBV4-1; CDR3 DNA: TGCGCCAGCAGCCAATCCCTCCAGGGACAATCACCCCTCCACTTT; CDR3 protein: CASSQSLQGQSPLHF
D gene: .; J gene: TRBJ2-1; clone size: .; V gene: TRBV11-3; CDR3 DNA: TGTGCCAGCAGCTTAGGCCTAGCGAAAGGGGATGAGCAGTTCTTC; CDR3 protein: CASSLGLAKGDEQFF
D gene: TRBD1; J gene: TRBJ1-1; clone size: .; V gene: TRBV3-1/TRBV3-2; CDR3 DNA: TGTGCCAGCAGCCCGGGACAGGGGACTGAAGCTTTCTTT; CDR3 protein: CASSPGQGTEAFF
D gene: TRBD1; J gene: TRBJ1-2; clone size: .; V gene: TRBV5-4; CDR3 DNA: TGTGCCAGCAGCTTACGGACAGGGATTCGGGGCTACACCTTC; CDR3 protein: CASSLRTGIRGYTF
D gene: .; J gene: TRBJ1-1; clone size: .; V gene: TRBV12-3/TRBV12-4; CDR3 DNA: TGTGCCAGCAGTCTCACAGGGTTCACTGAAGCTTTCTTT; CDR3 protein: CASSLTGFTEAFF
D gene: .; J gene: TRBJ1-6; clone size: .; V gene: TRBV4-2; CDR3 DNA: TGTGCCAGCAGCCAAGTGGGCCGGCAGGATAATTCACCCCTCCACTTT; CDR3 protein: CASSQVGRQDNSPLHF
D gene: TRBD2; J gene: TRBJ2-3; clone size: few; V gene: TRBV7-7; CDR3 DNA: TGTGCCAGCAGCTCGGGGACTAAAAGCACAGATACGCAGTATTTT; CDR3 protein: CASSSGTKSTDTQYF
D gene: .; J gene: TRBJ1-2; clone size: .; V gene: TRBV19; CDR3 DNA: TGTGCCAGTAGTATTCCAGGAACTAACTATGGCTACACCTTC; CDR3 protein: CASSIPGTNYGYTF
D gene: .; J gene: TRBJ2-7; clone size: .; V gene: TRBV7-2; CDR3 DNA: TGTGCCAGCAGCCCACCCAGGTTCTCGGACAATTCCTACGAGCAGTACTTC; CDR3 protein: CASSPPRFSDNSYEQYF
D gene: TRBD1; J gene: TRBJ1-6; clone size: .; V gene: TRBV6-4; CDR3 DNA: TGTGCCAGCAGCCAGGGGGCAAGTTCACCCCTCCACTTT; CDR3 protein: CASSQGASSPLHF
D gene: TRBD1; J gene: TRBJ1-4; clone size: .; V gene: TRBV5-4; CDR3 DNA: TGTGCCAGCAGCCTGGGACAGCAGGATTCGATAGGAGGGAAACTGTTTTTT; CDR3 protein: CASSLGQQDSIGGKLFF
D gene: TRBD2; J gene: TRBJ2-5; clone size: .; V gene: TRBV3-1/TRBV3-2; CDR3 DNA: TGTGCCAGCAGCCAAGATGGAGCGGGGGGGCGAGAGACCCAGTACTTC; CDR3 protein: CASSQDGAGGRETQYF
D gene: .; J gene: TRBJ1-2; clone size: .; V gene: TRBV2; CDR3 DNA: TGTGCCAGCAGCACGACAGGAGAGTTAGCTAACTATGGCTACACCTTC; CDR3 protein: CASSTTGELANYGYTF
D gene: TRBD1; J gene: TRBJ1-4; clone size: few; V gene: TRBV28; CDR3 DNA: TGTGCCAGCAGTTTAGGCGGTGGGACAGGGGATGAAAAACTGTTTTTT; CDR3 protein: CASSLGGGTGDEKLFF
D gene: .; J gene: TRBJ2-5; clone size: .; V gene: TRBV18; CDR3 DNA: TGTGCCAGCTCACCACCGTCAGGGGCCCGGGAGACCCAGTACTTC; CDR3 protein: CASSPPSGARETQYF
D gene: .; J gene: TRBJ1-1; clone size: few; V gene: TRBV10-3; CDR3 DNA: TGTGCCATCAGTGAGTCCGACAGGCTGAACACTGAAGCTTTCTTT; CDR3 protein: CAISESDRLNTEAFF
D gene: TRBD1; J gene: TRBJ1-6; clone size: .; V gene: TRBV5-1; CDR3 DNA: TGCGCCAGCAGCTTAGCCGGGACAGGGAGGAATTCACCCCTCCACTTT; CDR3 protein: CASSLAGTGRNSPLHF
D gene: .; J gene: TRBJ1-2; clone size: .; V gene: TRBV7-9; CDR3 DNA: TGTGCCAGCAGCTTAGTTGGTGACGGAGGGTTAGCCTTC; CDR3 protein: CASSLVGDGGLAF
D gene: .; J gene: TRBJ1-1; clone size: .; V gene: TRBV4-1; CDR3 DNA: TGCGCCAGCAGCCAAGCTATACAGGGGAACACTGAAGCTTTCTTT; CDR3 protein: CASSQAIQGNTEAFF
D gene: .; J gene: TRBJ2-4; clone size: .; V gene: TRBV28; CDR3 DNA: TGTGCCAGCAGTTCAGTTGCAGGGGCAGCGGCCAAAAACATTCAGTACTTC; CDR3 protein: CASSSVAGAAAKNIQYF
D gene: TRBD1; J gene: TRBJ2-5; clone size: .; V gene: TRBV27; CDR3 DNA: TGTGCCAGCAGCCCCGGGACAGGCCAAGAGACCCAGTACTTC; CDR3 protein: CASSPGTGQETQYF
D gene: TRBD1; J gene: TRBJ2-7; clone size: .; V gene: TRBV6-5; CDR3 DNA: TGTGCCAGCAGTTTTACAGGGGGCGCCTCCTACGAGCAGTACTTC; CDR3 protein: CASSFTGGASYEQYF
D gene: TRBD2; J gene: TRBJ2-1; clone size: .; V gene: TRBV9; CDR3 DNA: TGTGCCAGCAGCGTAGAACGAGCGGGGGTATCCAATGAGCAGTTCTTC; CDR3 protein: CASSVERAGVSNEQFF
D gene: .; J gene: TRBJ1-4; clone size: .; V gene: TRBV4-1; CDR3 DNA: TGCGCCAGCAGCCAAACGGGGGAAATTAATGAAAAACTGTTTTTT; CDR3 protein: CASSQTGEINEKLFF
D gene: TRBD1; J gene: TRBJ1-5; clone size: once; V gene: TRBV20-1; CDR3 DNA: TGCAGTGCTAGTGGGGACAGCATGGGCAATCAGCCCCAGCATTTT; CDR3 protein: CSASGDSMGNQPQHF
D gene: TRBD1; J gene: TRBJ2-5; clone size: medium-sized; V gene: TRBV6-5; CDR3 DNA: TGTGCCGCCCCCCCCGGGACAGGGGAACGAGAGACCCAGTACTTC; CDR3 protein: CAAPPGTGERETQYF
D gene: .; J gene: TRBJ2-5; clone size: once; V gene: TRBV6-2/TRBV6-3; CDR3 DNA: TGTGCCAGCAGTACCGTCCGGTTAGAACCAGCCGGAGGAGAGACCCAGTACTTC; CDR3 protein: CASSTVRLEPAGGETQYF
D gene: .; J gene: TRBJ2-3; clone size: .; V gene: TRBV29-1; CDR3 DNA: TGCAGCGTTGGTGGTAGCGGCAGAGCTAGCACAGATACGCAGTATTTT; CDR3 protein: CSVGGSGRASTDTQYF
D gene: .; J gene: TRBJ2-5; clone size: .; V gene: TRBV19; CDR3 DNA: TGTGCCAGTAGTATACGGAACCCGGGAGAGACCCAGTACTTC; CDR3 protein: CASSIRNPGETQYF
D gene: TRBD1; J gene: TRBJ1-2; clone size: .; V gene: TRBV7-2; CDR3 DNA: TGTGCCAGCAGCCCGCAGACAGGGGATAACTATGGCTACACCTTC; CDR3 protein: CASSPQTGDNYGYTF
D gene: TRBD1; J gene: TRBJ1-5; clone size: once; V gene: TRBV5-5; CDR3 DNA: TGTGCCAGCAGCCTCGACAGGGGCGGCAATCAGCCCCAGCATTTT; CDR3 protein: CASSLDRGGNQPQHF
D gene: TRBD1; J gene: TRBJ1-5; clone size: .; V gene: TRBV6-1; CDR3 DNA: TGTGCCAGCAGTGACGTGGGGACAGATGTTCAGCCCCAGCATTTT; CDR3 protein: CASSDVGTDVQPQHF
D gene: .; J gene: TRBJ2-7; clone size: .; V gene: TRBV6-4; CDR3 DNA: TGTGCCAGCAGTAAAAGACAGCGTGCCTACGAGCAGTACTTC; CDR3 protein: CASSKRQRAYEQYF